This entry lists 6 T cell receptor beta chains sequenced from one sample in a study of T cell clones after liver transplantation. The assay was immunoSEQ multiplex PCR, and TCRdb's table has in-frame clones only and misses some. The repertoire consists of roughly 65,000 clones, with around 93% occurring once and the leading ten covering less than 1%. The specimen was CD4+ T cells from blood, collected approximately 26 months after liver transplant. The source of these receptors is a human patient who received a liver transplant. Part of the T cell pool may stem from the graft donor.

The rearrangement joins TRBV7-2 to TRBJ2-7; 8 nucleotides align to TRBD2. Germline CDR1 SGHTA, CDR2 FQGNSA. The CDR3 covers 15 residues. V trimming: 7 bases; J trimming: 2 bases; junction bases outside the gene matches: 10. CDR3 loop: CASTPWGSGTYEQYF. CDR3 bases: TGTGCCAGCACCCCGTGGGGTAGCGGGACCTACGAGCAGTACTTC.

This clone was recorded only once. V gene TRBV18 combines with J gene TRBJ2-5; TRBD1 aligns across 7 bases. V was clipped by 3 bases and J by 2 bases; unmatched bases: 0. Germline assignment: CDR1 KGHSH and CDR2 LQKENI. The CDR3 totals 13 residues. CDR3 sequence reads: CASSPGQQETQYF. The CDR3 DNA reads as TGTGCCAGCTCACCGGGACAGCAAGAGACCCAGTACTTC.

This chain connects TRBV6-1 to TRBJ2-7; 9 nucleotides align to TRBD2. This CDR3 is built from 13 residues. Germline loops: CDR1 MNHNS, CDR2 SASEGT. V trimming: 7 bases; J trimming: 4 bases; junction bases outside the gene matches: 5. The CDR3 bases are TGTGCCAGCATTCCTAGCGGGGTTTACGAGCAGTACTTC. It codes for CASIPSGVYEQYF.

The chain uses TRBV5-8 and TRBJ1-2, with 9 nucleotides matching TRBD1. The CDR3 is 13 residues long. J was trimmed by 8 bases and V by 1 base; bases with no gene match: 3. Germline CDR1 SGHTS, CDR2 YDEGEE. The chain's CDR3 is CASSLTGGGGYTF. Written as DNA, the CDR3 is TGTGCCAGCAGCTTGACAGGGGGCGGCGGCTACACCTTC.

The chain joins TRBV28 to TRBJ2-1; D not certain. This CDR3 region has 12 residues. CDR1 and CDR2 (germline): MDHEN, SYDVKM. V shed 5 bases and J shed 8 bases, with 10 bases lying between them. The CDR3 DNA reads as TGTGCCAGCAGTCCCCAAGTCGATGAGCAGTTCTTC. Amino acid sequence: CASSPQVDEQFF.

This chain connects TRBV5-1 to TRBJ2-5; D gene ambiguous. This CDR3 comprises 14 residues. Trimming took 4 bases from V and 4 from J, leaving 14 bases between them. Germline values: CDR1 SGHRS, CDR2 YFSETQ. The CDR3 protein is CASSMGMTGETQYF. In DNA, the CDR3 is TGCGCCAGCAGCATGGGGATGACTGGAGAGACCCAGTACTTC.